These 6 T cell receptor beta chains originate from one sample sequenced in a study of blood T cell repertoires in COVID-19. Libraries were prepared by immunoSEQ multiplex PCR; TCRdb keeps only in-frame clonotypes and omits some of them. There are 120,000 or so clones in the sample; about 90% occur only once, and roughly 8.2% lies in the top ten. The sequenced material came from peripheral blood. Source of these receptors: a human donor in a cohort sampled during active COVID-19.

This chain joins TRBV28 and TRBJ1-2, with D possibly TRBD1 on 5 matching bases. The germline V and J ends were trimmed by 6 bases and 8 bases, with 22 bases remaining between them. Germline CDR1 and CDR2: MDHEN and SYDVKM. This CDR3 spans 15 amino acids. The CDR3 sequence is CASRQSNGAVQGYTF. As DNA, the CDR3 is TGTGCCAGCAGACAAAGTAATGGGGCAGTCCAAGGCTACACCTTC.

The chain uses TRBV5-1 and TRBJ1-2, with no clear D. The CDR3 contains 16 residues. Trimming pared 4 bases from V and 2 bases from J, leaving 18 bases between. The V gene's germline CDR1 is SGHRS and CDR2 YFSETQ. The CDR3 loop reads CASSRTRGVRNYGYTF. The CDR3 nucleotides are TGCGCCAGCAGCCGGACCCGCGGGGTAAGGAACTATGGCTACACCTTC.

V usage is TRBV19 and J usage is TRBJ1-1, with TRBD1 matching 8 bases. The CDR3 covers 17 residues. V lost 4 bases to trimming and J lost 0 bases; unmatched junction nucleotides: 10. Germline assignment: CDR1 LNHDA and CDR2 SQIVND (reference sequence). This chain's CDR3 is CASSKTGALFMNTEAFF. The CDR3 DNA follows: TGTGCCAGTAGTAAGACAGGGGCGCTGTTCATGAACACTGAAGCTTTCTTT.

The J gene is TRBJ2-7, the V gene TRBV6-2 or TRBV6-3, with D tentatively TRBD1 (5 bases). V lost 6 bases to trimming and J lost 6 bases, with 15 bases between them. The germline V gene encodes CDR1 MNHEY and CDR2 SVGEGT. This CDR3 contains 13 residues. CDR3 coding DNA: TGTGCCAGCAGCTTCCAGGGTTTTGGCGAGCAGTACTTC. Translation gives CASSFQGFGEQYF.

V and J are TRBV28 and TRBJ2-1; perhaps TRBD1 as D (5 bases). Germline assignment: CDR1 MDHEN and CDR2 SYDVKM. CDR3 length: 13 amino acids. Trimming took 2 bases from V and 10 from J, leaving 12 bases between them. CDR3: CASSLNQGREQFF. Written as DNA, the CDR3 is TGTGCCAGCAGTTTAAACCAGGGAAGGGAGCAGTTCTTC. Supplemented by reference TRBV28 and TRBJ2-1, the full variable domain reads DVKVTQSSRYLVKRTGEKVFLECVQDMDHENMFWYRQDPGLGLRLIYFSYDVKMKEKGDIPEGYSVSREKKERFSLILESASTNQTSMYLCASSLNQGREQFFGPGTRLTVL.

The chain carries TRBV2 and TRBJ2-2, with a weak D call TRBD2 (6 bases). Germline CDR1 SNHLY, CDR2 FYNNEI. V was pared by 2 bases and J by 0 bases, with 13 bases between. The CDR3 runs to 17 residues. The CDR3 DNA reads TGTGCCAGCAGTGAAACAATGGGGGGTGCGAACACCGGGGAGCTGTTTTTT. Translating gives CASSETMGGANTGELFF.